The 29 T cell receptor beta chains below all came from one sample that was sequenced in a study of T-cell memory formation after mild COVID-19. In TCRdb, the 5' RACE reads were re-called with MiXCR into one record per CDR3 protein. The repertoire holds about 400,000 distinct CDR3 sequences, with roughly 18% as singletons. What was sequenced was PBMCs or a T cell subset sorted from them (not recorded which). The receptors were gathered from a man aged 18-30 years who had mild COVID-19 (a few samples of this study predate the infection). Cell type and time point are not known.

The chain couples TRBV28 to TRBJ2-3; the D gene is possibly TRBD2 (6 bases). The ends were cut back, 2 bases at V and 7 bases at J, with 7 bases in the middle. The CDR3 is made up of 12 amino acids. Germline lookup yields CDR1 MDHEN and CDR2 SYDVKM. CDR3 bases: TGTGCCAGCAGTTTAGGACTAAATACGCAGTATTTT. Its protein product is CASSLGLNTQYF.

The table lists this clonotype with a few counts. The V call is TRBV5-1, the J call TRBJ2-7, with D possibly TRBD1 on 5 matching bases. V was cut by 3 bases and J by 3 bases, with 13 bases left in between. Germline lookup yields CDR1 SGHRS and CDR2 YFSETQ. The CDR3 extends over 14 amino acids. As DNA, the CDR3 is TGCGCCAGCAGCTATGGCCCTCAGGGCTACGAGCAGTACTTC. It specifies CASSYGPQGYEQYF.

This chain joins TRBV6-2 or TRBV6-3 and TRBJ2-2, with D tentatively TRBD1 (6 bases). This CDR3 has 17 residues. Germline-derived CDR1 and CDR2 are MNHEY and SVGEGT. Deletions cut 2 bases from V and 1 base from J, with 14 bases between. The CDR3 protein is CASSYLPSTGNTGELFF. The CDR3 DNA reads TGTGCCAGCAGTTACCTCCCGTCGACAGGGAACACCGGGGAGCTGTTTTTT.

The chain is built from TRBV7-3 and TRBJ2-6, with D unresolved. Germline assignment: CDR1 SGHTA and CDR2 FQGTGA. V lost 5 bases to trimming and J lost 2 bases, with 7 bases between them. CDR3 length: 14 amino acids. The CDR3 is CASSPVAGANVLTF. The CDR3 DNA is TGTGCCAGCAGCCCAGTAGCTGGGGCCAACGTCCTGACTTTC. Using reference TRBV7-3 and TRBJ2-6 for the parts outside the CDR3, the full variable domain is GAGVSQTPSNKVTEKGKYVELRCDPISGHTALYWYRQSLGQGPEFLIYFQGTGAADDSGLPNDRFFAVRPEGSVSTLKIQRTERGDSAVYLCASSPVAGANVLTFGAGSRLTVL.

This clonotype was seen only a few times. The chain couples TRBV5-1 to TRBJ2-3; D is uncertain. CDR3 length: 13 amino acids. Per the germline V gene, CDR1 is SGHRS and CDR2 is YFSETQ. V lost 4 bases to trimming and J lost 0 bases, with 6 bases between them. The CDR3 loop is CASSKRSTDTQYF. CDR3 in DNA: TGCGCCAGCAGCAAAAGGAGCACAGATACGCAGTATTTT.

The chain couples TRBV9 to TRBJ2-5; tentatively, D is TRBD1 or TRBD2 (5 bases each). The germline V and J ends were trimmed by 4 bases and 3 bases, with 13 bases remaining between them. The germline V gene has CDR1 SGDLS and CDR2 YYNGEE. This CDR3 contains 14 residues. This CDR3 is CASSSRDQKETQYF. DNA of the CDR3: TGTGCCAGCAGCTCACGGGACCAAAAAGAGACCCAGTACTTC.

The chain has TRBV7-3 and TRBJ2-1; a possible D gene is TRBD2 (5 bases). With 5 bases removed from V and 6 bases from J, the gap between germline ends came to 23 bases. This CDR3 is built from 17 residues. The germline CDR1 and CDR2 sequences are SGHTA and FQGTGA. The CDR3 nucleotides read TGTGCCAGCAGCGTGCTAGCCGGGCCTCCCGCGGGCAATGAGCAGTTCTTC. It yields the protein CASSVLAGPPAGNEQFF.

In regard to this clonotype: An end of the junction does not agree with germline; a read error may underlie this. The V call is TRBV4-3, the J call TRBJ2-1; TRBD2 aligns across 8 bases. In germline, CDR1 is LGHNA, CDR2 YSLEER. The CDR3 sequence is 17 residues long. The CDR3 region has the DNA TGCACCAGCAGCCAAGATTTCACCGGACTAGCAGGTAGTGAGCAGTTCTTC. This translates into CTSSQDFTGLAGSEQFF.

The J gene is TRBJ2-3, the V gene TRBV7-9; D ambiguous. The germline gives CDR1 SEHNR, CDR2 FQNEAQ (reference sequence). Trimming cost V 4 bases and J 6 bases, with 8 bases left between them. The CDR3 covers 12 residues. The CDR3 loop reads CASSSLSDTQYF. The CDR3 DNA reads TGTGCCAGCAGCTCCCTTTCGGATACGCAGTATTTT.

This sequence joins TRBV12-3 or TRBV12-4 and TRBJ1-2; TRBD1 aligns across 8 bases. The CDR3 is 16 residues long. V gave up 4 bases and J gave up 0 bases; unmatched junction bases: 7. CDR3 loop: CASSSNRGIANYGYTF. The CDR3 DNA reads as TGTGCCAGCAGTTCCAACAGGGGGATCGCTAACTATGGCTACACCTTC.

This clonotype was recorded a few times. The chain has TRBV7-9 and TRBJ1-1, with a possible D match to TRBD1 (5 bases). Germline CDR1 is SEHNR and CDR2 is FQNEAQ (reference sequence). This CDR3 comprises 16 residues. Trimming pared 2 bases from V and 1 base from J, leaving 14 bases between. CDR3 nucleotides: TGTGCCAGCAGCTTAAGGGGACCCATTCCGAACACTGAAGCTTTCTTT. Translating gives CASSLRGPIPNTEAFF.

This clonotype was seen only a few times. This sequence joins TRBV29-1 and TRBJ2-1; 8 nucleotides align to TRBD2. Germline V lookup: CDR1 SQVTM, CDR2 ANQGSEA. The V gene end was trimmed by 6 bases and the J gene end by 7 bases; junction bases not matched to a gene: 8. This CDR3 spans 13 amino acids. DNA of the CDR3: TGCAGCGTCCATTACGGCGGGGGGAATGAGCAGTTCTTC. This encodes CSVHYGGGNEQFF.

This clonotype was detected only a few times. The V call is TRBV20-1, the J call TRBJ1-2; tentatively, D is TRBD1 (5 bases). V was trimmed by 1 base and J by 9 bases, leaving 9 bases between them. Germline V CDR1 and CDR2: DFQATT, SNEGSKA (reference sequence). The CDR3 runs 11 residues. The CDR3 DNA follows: TGCAGTGCTAGAGTGGCAGGGCGCTACACCTTC. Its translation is CSARVAGRYTF.

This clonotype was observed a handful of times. Here the CDR3 reads CASSVEGGDQPQHF. CDR3 in DNA: TGTGCCAGCAGCGTAGAAGGCGGTGATCAGCCCCAGCATTTT. V is TRBV9 and J is TRBJ1-5, with unresolved D. Germline CDR1 SGDLS, CDR2 YYNGEE. Trimming left V 0 bases short and J 5 bases short, with 9 bases between. This CDR3 is 14 amino acids long.

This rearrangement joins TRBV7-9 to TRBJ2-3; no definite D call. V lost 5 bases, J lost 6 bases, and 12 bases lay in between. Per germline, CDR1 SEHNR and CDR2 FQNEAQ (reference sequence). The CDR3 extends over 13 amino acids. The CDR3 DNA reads TGTGCCAGCAGCCCGGAGCTTAGGGATACGCAGTATTTT. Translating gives CASSPELRDTQYF.

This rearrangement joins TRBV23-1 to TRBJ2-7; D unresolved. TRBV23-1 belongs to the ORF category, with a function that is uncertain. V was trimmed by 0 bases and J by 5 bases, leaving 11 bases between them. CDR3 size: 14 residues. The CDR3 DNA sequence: TGCGCCAGCAGTCAATCCGCTGAGTACAACGAGCAGTACTTC. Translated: CASSQSAEYNEQYF.

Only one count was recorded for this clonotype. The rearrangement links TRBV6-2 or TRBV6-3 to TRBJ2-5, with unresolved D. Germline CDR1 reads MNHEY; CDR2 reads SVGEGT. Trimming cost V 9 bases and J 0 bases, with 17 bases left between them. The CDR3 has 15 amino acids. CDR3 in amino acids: CARGTTSRYQETQYF. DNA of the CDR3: TGTGCCAGGGGAACTACCAGCCGGTACCAAGAGACCCAGTACTTC.

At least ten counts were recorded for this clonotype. The CDR3 DNA reads TGTGCCACCAGCAGAGACAGGGTCTGGCCAGATACGCAGTATTTT. It encodes CATSRDRVWPDTQYF. This chain joins TRBV15 and TRBJ2-3, with TRBD1 as a possible D gene (5 bases). V lost 0 bases and J 4 bases, leaving 11 bases between the germline ends. This CDR3 has 15 residues. Looked up from germline, CDR1 is LNHNV and CDR2 is YYDKDF (reference sequence).

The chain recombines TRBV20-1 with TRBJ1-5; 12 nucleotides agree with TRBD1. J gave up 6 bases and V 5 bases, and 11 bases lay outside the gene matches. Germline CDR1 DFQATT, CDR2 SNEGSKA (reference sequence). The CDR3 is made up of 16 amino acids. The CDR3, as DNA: TGCAGTGCTTCCCATCGGGGACAGGGGGCTAGTCAGCCCCAGCATTTT. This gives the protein CSASHRGQGASQPQHF.

CDR3 DNA sequence: TGCGCCAGCAGCTTTACCGGGACTAGCTTCTACAATGAGCAGTTCTTC. Protein: CASSFTGTSFYNEQFF. V usage is TRBV5-1 and J usage is TRBJ2-1; TRBD2 aligns across 9 bases. The CDR3 is 16 residues long. J was trimmed by 3 bases and V by 2 bases; bases with no gene match: 6. Germline V CDR1 and CDR2: SGHRS, YFSETQ.

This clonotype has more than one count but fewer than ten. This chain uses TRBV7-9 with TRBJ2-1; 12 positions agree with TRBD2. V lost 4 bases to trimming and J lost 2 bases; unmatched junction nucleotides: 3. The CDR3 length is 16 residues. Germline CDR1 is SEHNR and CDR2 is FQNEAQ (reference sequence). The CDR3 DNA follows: TGTGCCAGCAGCTCTAGCGGGGGGGCCGCCTACAATGAGCAGTTCTTC. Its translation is CASSSSGGAAYNEQFF.

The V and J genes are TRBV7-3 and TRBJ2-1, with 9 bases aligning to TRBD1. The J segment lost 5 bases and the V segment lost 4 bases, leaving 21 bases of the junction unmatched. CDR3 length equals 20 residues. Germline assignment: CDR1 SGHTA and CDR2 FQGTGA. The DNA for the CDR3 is TGTGCCAGCAGCTCAACTTCCTTGGAGAGCGGGGACAGGGACAACAATGAGCAGTTCTTC. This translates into CASSSTSLESGDRDNNEQFF. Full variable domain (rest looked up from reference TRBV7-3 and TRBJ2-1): GAGVSQTPSNKVTEKGKYVELRCDPISGHTALYWYRQSLGQGPEFLIYFQGTGAADDSGLPNDRFFAVRPEGSVSTLKIQRTERGDSAVYLCASSSTSLESGDRDNNEQFFGPGTRLTVL.

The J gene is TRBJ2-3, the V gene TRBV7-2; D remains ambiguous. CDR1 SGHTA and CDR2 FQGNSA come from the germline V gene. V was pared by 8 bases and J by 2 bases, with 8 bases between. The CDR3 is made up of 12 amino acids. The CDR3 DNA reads TGTGCCAGCCAACTCATCACAGATACGCAGTATTTT. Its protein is CASQLITDTQYF.

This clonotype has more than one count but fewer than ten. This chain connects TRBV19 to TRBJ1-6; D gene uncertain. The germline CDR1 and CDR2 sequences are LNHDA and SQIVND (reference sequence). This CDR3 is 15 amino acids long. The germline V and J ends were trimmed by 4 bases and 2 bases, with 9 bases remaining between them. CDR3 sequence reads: CASSTTGTYNSPLHF. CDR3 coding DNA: TGTGCCAGTAGTACCACCGGGACCTATAATTCACCCCTCCACTTT.

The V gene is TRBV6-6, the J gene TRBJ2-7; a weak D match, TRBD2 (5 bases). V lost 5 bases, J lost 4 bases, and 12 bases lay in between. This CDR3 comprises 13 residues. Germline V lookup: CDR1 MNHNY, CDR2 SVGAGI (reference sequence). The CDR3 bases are TGTGCCAGCAGTAGCCGGGATAAATACGAGCAGTACGTC. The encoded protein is CASSSRDKYEQYV.

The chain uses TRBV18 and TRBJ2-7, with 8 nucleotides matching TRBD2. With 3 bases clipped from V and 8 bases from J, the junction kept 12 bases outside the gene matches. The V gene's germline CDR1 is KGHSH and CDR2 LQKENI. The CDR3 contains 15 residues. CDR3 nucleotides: TGTGCCAGCTCACCCGGTTCGGGCGGGGGGACCAAGCAGTACGTC. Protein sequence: CASSPGSGGGTKQYV.

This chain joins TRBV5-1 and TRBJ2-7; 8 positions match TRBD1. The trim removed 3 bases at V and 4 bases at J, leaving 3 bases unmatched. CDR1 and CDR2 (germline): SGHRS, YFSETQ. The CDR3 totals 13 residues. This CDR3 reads CASSWTGKYEQYF. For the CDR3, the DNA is TGCGCCAGCAGCTGGACAGGGAAGTACGAGCAGTACTTC.

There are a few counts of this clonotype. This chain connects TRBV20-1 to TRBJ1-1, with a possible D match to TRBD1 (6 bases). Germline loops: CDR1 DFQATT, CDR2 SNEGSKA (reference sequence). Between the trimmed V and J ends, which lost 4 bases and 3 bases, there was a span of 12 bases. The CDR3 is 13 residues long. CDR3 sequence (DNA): TGCAGTGCTACAGGGGCAGAGTACACTGAAGCTTTCTTT. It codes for CSATGAEYTEAFF.

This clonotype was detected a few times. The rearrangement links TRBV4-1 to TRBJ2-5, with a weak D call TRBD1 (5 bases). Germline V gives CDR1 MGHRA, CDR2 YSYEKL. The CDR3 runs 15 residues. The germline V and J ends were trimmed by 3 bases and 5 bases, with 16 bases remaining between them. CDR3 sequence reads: CASSHTSGLRETQYF. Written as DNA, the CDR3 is TGCGCCAGCAGCCATACATCAGGGTTACGGGAGACCCAGTACTTC.